This is a list of T cell receptor beta chains from one sample in a study of blood T cell repertoires in COVID-19. Only in-frame clones appear in the TCRdb table, and some are missing; sequencing was by immunoSEQ multiplex PCR. The table lists some 330,000 clones, over 80% of them singletons. Sequences were obtained from PBMCs or T cells enriched from blood (not recorded which). Source of these receptors: a man aged 30-40 years who had recovered from COVID-19. CDR3s include the opening cysteine and the closing phenylalanine or tryptophan. A D gene is named only where the DNA matches it firmly. Clone size is given for some rows only: seen once, a few or many times, or a class if the clone is expanded.

D: -; size: -; J: TRBJ1-3; V: TRBV7-9; DNA: TGTGCCAGCAGCACCCGGACAGGAAACACCATATATTTT; CDR3: CASSTRTGNTIYF
D: TRBD1; size: -; J: TRBJ1-1; V: TRBV4-1; DNA: TGCGCCAGCAGCCAATATAGACAGGGGGCGACTGGGAACACTGAAGCTTTCTTT; CDR3: CASSQYRQGATGNTEAFF
D: -; size: few; J: TRBJ1-2; V: TRBV13; DNA: TGTGCCAGCAGCCAAAACGAGGATTCTAACTATGGCTACACCTTC; CDR3: CASSQNEDSNYGYTF
D: TRBD1; size: -; J: TRBJ2-2; V: TRBV5-1; DNA: TGCGCCAGCAGCTCGACAGGGGGGGAGAGCACCGGGGAGCTGTTTTTT; CDR3: CASSSTGGESTGELFF
D: TRBD1; size: -; J: TRBJ1-2; V: TRBV14; DNA: TGTGCCAGCAGCCAAGAGTATTCCCGGACAGGGAGGAACTATGGCTACACCTTC; CDR3: CASSQEYSRTGRNYGYTF
D: -; size: few; J: TRBJ2-3; V: TRBV4-1; DNA: TGCGCCAGCACCCCTTGGGACTTAAGCACAGATACGCAGTATTTT; CDR3: CASTPWDLSTDTQYF
D: -; size: -; J: TRBJ2-2; V: TRBV28; DNA: TGTGCCACGGAGGCGGGGACGAACACCGGGGAGCTGTTTTTT; CDR3: CATEAGTNTGELFF
D: -; size: -; J: TRBJ2-3; V: TRBV19; DNA: TGTGCCAGTAGTATTCGGGACACCTTTAGCACAGATACGCAGTATTTT; CDR3: CASSIRDTFSTDTQYF
D: TRBD1; size: few; J: TRBJ1-4; V: TRBV15; DNA: TGTGCCACCAGCAGAGAGACAGGGGGTAATGAAAAACTGTTTTTT; CDR3: CATSRETGGNEKLFF
D: TRBD2; size: -; J: TRBJ2-7; V: TRBV4-1; DNA: TGCGCCAGCAGCCAAGGACTAGCGCTCTCCTACGAGCAGTACTTC; CDR3: CASSQGLALSYEQYF
D: TRBD1; size: few; J: TRBJ1-5; V: TRBV28; DNA: TGTGCCAGCAGAAGGACAGGGTCCGATCAGCCCCAGCATTTT; CDR3: CASRRTGSDQPQHF
D: -; size: -; J: TRBJ1-5; V: TRBV5-6; DNA: TGTGCCAGCAGCCTACGAGCGGGTTTCAATCAGCCCCAGCATTTT; CDR3: CASSLRAGFNQPQHF
D: -; size: -; J: TRBJ2-3; V: TRBV5-6; DNA: TGTGCCAGCAGCTTGGTCCGCAGAACAGATACGCAGTATTTT; CDR3: CASSLVRRTDTQYF
D: TRBD1; size: -; J: TRBJ1-2; V: TRBV27; DNA: TGTGCCACCCCACTCGGGACAGGCTTTATCTATGGCTACACCTTC; CDR3: CATPLGTGFIYGYTF
D: -; size: -; J: TRBJ1-2; V: TRBV7-9; DNA: TGTGCCAGCAGCCCAGGCCGGGGGTGGAACTATGGCTACACCTTC; CDR3: CASSPGRGWNYGYTF
D: -; size: -; J: TRBJ2-1; V: TRBV2; DNA: TGTGCCAGCAGTGGGGAAGCGGACTCCTACAATGAGCAGTTCTTC; CDR3: CASSGEADSYNEQFF
D: TRBD1; size: -; J: TRBJ1-6; V: TRBV5-8; DNA: TGTGCCAGCAGCTCGCACAGGGGGCCCAATTCACCCCTCCACTTT; CDR3: CASSSHRGPNSPLHF
D: TRBD2; size: -; J: TRBJ2-7; V: TRBV20-1; DNA: TGCAGTGCTAGTTCGCGACTAGCGGGCAACGAGCAGTACTTC; CDR3: CSASSRLAGNEQYF
D: TRBD2; size: -; J: TRBJ2-7; V: TRBV6-2/TRBV6-3; DNA: TGTGCCAGCAGTTATACCCTAGCGGGGGGCTACGAGCAGTACTTC; CDR3: CASSYTLAGGYEQYF
D: -; size: -; J: TRBJ1-3; V: TRBV10-3; DNA: TGTGCCATCAGTGAGGAACAGGGTTACTTTCCCCTCGCCATATATTTT; CDR3: CAISEEQGYFPLAIYF
D: -; size: once; J: TRBJ1-2; V: TRBV4-1; DNA: TGCGCCAGCAGCCAAGATCCCGACGGGAACTATGGCTACACCTTC; CDR3: CASSQDPDGNYGYTF
D: TRBD2; size: -; J: TRBJ2-1; V: TRBV19; DNA: TGTGCCAGTAGGGGTCCAGCGGGGGGGCCGAATGAGCAGTTCTTC; CDR3: CASRGPAGGPNEQFF
D: -; size: once; J: TRBJ1-6; V: TRBV5-1; DNA: TGCGCCAGCAGCCCCTTTGCGGATCCCGGTTCACCCCTCCACTTT; CDR3: CASSPFADPGSPLHF
D: -; size: once; J: TRBJ2-7; V: TRBV28; DNA: TGTGCCAGCAGTCTAGCGGGACAGGTTTACGAGCAGTACTTC; CDR3: CASSLAGQVYEQYF
D: -; size: -; J: TRBJ2-2; V: TRBV24-1; DNA: TGTGCCACCAGTGATTCACCCGCGGGACTTTCGATACACCGGGAGCTGTTTTTT; CDR3: CATSDSPAGLSIHRELFF
D: -; size: -; J: TRBJ2-5; V: TRBV3-1/TRBV3-2; DNA: TGTGCCAGCCCCAGCGGCGACGAGCAAGAGACCCAGTACTTC; CDR3: CASPSGDEQETQYF
D: -; size: -; J: TRBJ1-4; V: TRBV6-5; DNA: TGTGCCAGCAGGATGACTGCCGCAACTAATGAAAAACTGTTTTTT; CDR3: CASRMTAATNEKLFF
D: -; size: -; J: TRBJ1-4; V: TRBV5-4; DNA: TGTGCCAGCAGAGACAGGCCTAATGAAAAACTGTTTTTT; CDR3: CASRDRPNEKLFF
D: -; size: few; J: TRBJ1-2; V: TRBV2; DNA: TGTGCCAGCAGTGGAGGAGCCGACGGCTATGGCTACACCTTC; CDR3: CASSGGADGYGYTF
D: -; size: -; J: TRBJ2-7; V: TRBV18; DNA: TGTGCCAGCTCCGAGACACCCCTACTCCACGAGCAGTACTTC; CDR3: CASSETPLLHEQYF
D: -; size: -; J: TRBJ2-7; V: TRBV21-1; DNA: TGTGCCAGCGGATGGGACTTGCCACAGTACGAGCAGTACTTC; CDR3: CASGWDLPQYEQYF
D: -; size: -; J: TRBJ1-3; V: TRBV6-1; DNA: TGTGCCAGCAGTGACCCCACCCGGGACTCTGGAAACACCATATATTTT; CDR3: CASSDPTRDSGNTIYF
D: -; size: -; J: TRBJ2-7; V: TRBV6-4; DNA: TGTGCCAGCGGCTCATACGAGCAGTACTTC; CDR3: CASGSYEQYF
D: TRBD2; size: -; J: TRBJ2-1; V: TRBV5-6; DNA: TGTGCCAGCAGCTTTCTAGCGGGGAATGCTCCTCCTGAGCAGTTCTTC; CDR3: CASSFLAGNAPPEQFF
D: TRBD1; size: -; J: TRBJ1-2; V: TRBV19; DNA: TGTGCCAGTAGCCTCCAGGGACAGGGGGGTGGCTACACCTTC; CDR3: CASSLQGQGGGYTF
D: -; size: -; J: TRBJ1-1; V: TRBV7-2; DNA: TGTGCCAGCAGCTTAGACCGCAGGGTAAACACTGAAGCTTTCTTT; CDR3: CASSLDRRVNTEAFF
D: -; size: -; J: TRBJ1-4; V: TRBV27; DNA: TGTGCCAGCAGTTTGGTCCGGGGTAGTAATGAAAAACTGTTTTTT; CDR3: CASSLVRGSNEKLFF
D: TRBD2; size: -; J: TRBJ2-2; V: TRBV24-1; DNA: TGTGCCACCAGTGAAGCGGGACCCTACACCGGGGAGCTGTTTTTT; CDR3: CATSEAGPYTGELFF
D: -; size: medium-sized; J: TRBJ2-2; V: TRBV5-1; DNA: TGCGCCAGCAGCTTGGCCCTTGAACTTGCAACGCAAAGCGGGGAGCTGTTTTTT; CDR3: CASSLALELATQSGELFF
D: TRBD1; size: -; J: TRBJ1-2; V: TRBV2; DNA: TGTGCCAGCAGGACCCGGGACAGGGCCCTCTACACCTTC; CDR3: CASRTRDRALYTF
D: -; size: once; J: TRBJ1-6; V: TRBV29-1; DNA: TGCAGCGTTGAAGTGGGGCTGTTGACAGCCCTTAATTCACCCCTCCACTTT; CDR3: CSVEVGLLTALNSPLHF
D: -; size: -; J: TRBJ1-6; V: TRBV12-3/TRBV12-4; DNA: TGTGCCAGCAGTCCGTCGGGGGCACCCCTCCACTTT; CDR3: CASSPSGAPLHF
D: -; size: -; J: TRBJ1-3; V: TRBV19; DNA: TGTGCCAGTAGTATGGGTCGCAGGGGATACTCTGGAAACACCATATATTTT; CDR3: CASSMGRRGYSGNTIYF
D: -; size: -; J: TRBJ2-5; V: TRBV7-2; DNA: TGTGCCAGCAGCTTATGGCGGGGCCAAGAGACCCAGTACTTC; CDR3: CASSLWRGQETQYF
D: TRBD2; size: -; J: TRBJ2-5; V: TRBV7-3; DNA: TGTGCCAGCAGCATTAGCGGGGGGGCCCGGGAGACCCAGTACTTC; CDR3: CASSISGGARETQYF
D: -; size: -; J: TRBJ1-1; V: TRBV3-1/TRBV3-2; DNA: TGTGCCAGCAGCCACTCAGGACAATGGAACACTGAAGCTTTCTTT; CDR3: CASSHSGQWNTEAFF
D: TRBD1; size: -; J: TRBJ1-5; V: TRBV6-5; DNA: TGTGCCAGCAGAACGACAGGGGGTGATGGTCAGCCCCAGCATTTT; CDR3: CASRTTGGDGQPQHF
D: -; size: once; J: TRBJ2-3; V: TRBV21-1; DNA: TGTGCCAGCAGCAGTCCCGAGCTCGGCACAGATACGCAGTATTTT; CDR3: CASSSPELGTDTQYF
D: -; size: -; J: TRBJ1-1; V: TRBV6-5; DNA: TGTGCCAGCAGTTACTTCAGGGATCCAGGCACTGAAGCTTTCTTT; CDR3: CASSYFRDPGTEAFF
D: -; size: -; J: TRBJ2-7; V: TRBV3-1/TRBV3-2; DNA: TGTGCCAGCAGCGTGGGCAAAAGCCCCTACGAGCAGTACTTC; CDR3: CASSVGKSPYEQYF
D: -; size: -; J: TRBJ1-5; V: TRBV14; DNA: TGTGCCAGCAGCCCAAAGTCAAGGGACAATAGCAATCAGCCCCAGCATTTT; CDR3: CASSPKSRDNSNQPQHF